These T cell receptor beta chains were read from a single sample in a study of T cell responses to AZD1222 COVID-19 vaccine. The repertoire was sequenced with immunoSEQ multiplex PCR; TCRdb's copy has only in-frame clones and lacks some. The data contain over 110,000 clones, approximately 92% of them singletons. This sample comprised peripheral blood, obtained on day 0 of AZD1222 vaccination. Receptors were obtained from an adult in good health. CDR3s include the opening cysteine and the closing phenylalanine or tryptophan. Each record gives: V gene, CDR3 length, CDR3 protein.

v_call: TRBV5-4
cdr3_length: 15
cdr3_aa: CASSLGQTSNEKLFF

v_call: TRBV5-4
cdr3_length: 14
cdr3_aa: CASSLVVELGEQFF

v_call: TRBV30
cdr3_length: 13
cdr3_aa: CAWSVGRINGYTF

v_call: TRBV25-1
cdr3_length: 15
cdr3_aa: CASSGSGGSTDTQYF

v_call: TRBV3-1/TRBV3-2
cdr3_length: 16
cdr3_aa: CASSQDHRQSYNEQFF

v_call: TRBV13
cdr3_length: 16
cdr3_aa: CASSSRTSGRAREQFF

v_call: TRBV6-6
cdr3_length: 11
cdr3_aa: CASLKNTEAFF

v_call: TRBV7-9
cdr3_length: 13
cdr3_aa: CASSLGTGNTIYF

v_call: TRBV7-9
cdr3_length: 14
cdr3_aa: CASSFVGENTEAFF

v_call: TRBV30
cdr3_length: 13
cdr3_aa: CAWSAAGRNTIYF

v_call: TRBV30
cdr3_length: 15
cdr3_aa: CAWGPPDRLRQTIYF

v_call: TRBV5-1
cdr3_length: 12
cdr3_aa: CASSNQPGTQYF

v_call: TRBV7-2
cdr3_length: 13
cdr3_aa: CASSDPERETQYF

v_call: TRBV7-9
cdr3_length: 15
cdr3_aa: CASSLTTVQNYGYTF

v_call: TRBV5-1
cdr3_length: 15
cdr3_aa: CASSFGTGGSYEQYF

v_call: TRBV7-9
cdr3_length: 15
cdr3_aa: CASSLDRGRNEKLFF

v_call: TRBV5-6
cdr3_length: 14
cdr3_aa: CASSGMGSYNEQFF

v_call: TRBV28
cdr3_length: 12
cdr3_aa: CASSFYSGKLFF

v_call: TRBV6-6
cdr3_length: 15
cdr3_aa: CASSYSGHDNSPLHF

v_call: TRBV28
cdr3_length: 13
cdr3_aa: CASSGGGTRQQYF

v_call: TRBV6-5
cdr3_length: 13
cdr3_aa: CASSLQGELGYTF

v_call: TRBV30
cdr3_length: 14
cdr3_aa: CAWDGPSSGNTIYF

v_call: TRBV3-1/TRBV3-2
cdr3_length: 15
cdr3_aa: CASSPRVAKTYEQYF

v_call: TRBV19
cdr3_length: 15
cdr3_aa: CASSPGGTGGYEQYF

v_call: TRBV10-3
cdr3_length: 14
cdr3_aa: CAISERESYNEQFF

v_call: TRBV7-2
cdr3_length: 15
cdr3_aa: CASSPRPSSFREQYF

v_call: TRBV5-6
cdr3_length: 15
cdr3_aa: CASGSAGQGFEKLFF

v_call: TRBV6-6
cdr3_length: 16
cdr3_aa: CASRGYLDRLNYGYTF

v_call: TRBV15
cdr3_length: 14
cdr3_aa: CATSKTPSPFGQYF